The 24 T cell receptor beta chains below were found in one sample sequenced in a study of T cells after yellow fever vaccination. From the 5' RACE reads, TCRdb called clonotypes with MiXCR, one entry per CDR3 protein. The sample holds fewer than 350,000 distinct CDR3 sequences, approximately 4% seen once. Sample: PBMCs, taken 15 days after the yellow fever booster vaccination. The receptor set was obtained from a man between 18 and 29 years old who received the YFV17D yellow fever vaccine.

A few counts support this clonotype. The CDR3 spells CASSRQGTSYEQYV. CDR3 bases: TGTGCCAGCAGTAGACAGGGGACTTCCTACGAGCAGTACGTC. This chain uses TRBV2 with TRBJ2-7, with 8 bases matching TRBD1. V lost 5 bases, J lost 1 base, and 4 bases stayed unmatched. Germline V gene sequence: CDR1 SNHLY, CDR2 FYNNEI. CDR3 length: 14 residues.

Regarding this clonotype: Just one base apart from a much larger clone, this may be a read error. The rearrangement joins TRBV20-1 to TRBJ1-1; D gene uncertain. Germline V gene data show CDR1 as DFQATT and CDR2 as SNEGSKA (reference sequence). The CDR3 has 14 residues. Between the trimmed V and J ends, which lost 1 base and 0 bases, there was a span of 9 bases. CDR3 sequence reads: CSARAAGMNTEAFF. The CDR3 DNA is TGCAGTGCTAGAGCAGCGGGCATGAACACTGAAGCTTTCTTT.

V usage is TRBV5-1 and J usage is TRBJ1-2; weak D call: TRBD1 (5 bases). Between the trimmed V and J ends, which lost 0 bases and 5 bases, there was a span of 20 bases. The germline CDR1 and CDR2 sequences are SGHRS and YFSETQ. The CDR3 covers 17 residues. The CDR3: CASSLDRDSRRIYGYTF. As DNA, the CDR3 is TGCGCCAGCAGCTTGGACCGGGACTCCCGACGGATTTATGGCTACACCTTC.

The CDR3 DNA is TGCAGTGCTACTAGGGGCGCTCTCTACGAGCAGTACGTC. Translated, it gives CSATRGALYEQYV. The V and J genes are TRBV20-1 and TRBJ2-7; maybe TRBD1 (5 bases). Trimming took 4 bases from V and 3 from J, leaving 13 bases between them. This CDR3 has 13 residues. Looked up from germline, CDR1 is DFQATT and CDR2 is SNEGSKA (reference sequence).

The chain couples TRBV30 to TRBJ2-7, with D perhaps being TRBD1 or TRBD2 (7 bases each). Germline V gene sequence: CDR1 GTSNPN, CDR2 SVGIG (reference sequence). The germline V and J ends were trimmed by 3 bases and 7 bases, with 19 bases remaining between them. This CDR3 is built from 14 residues. The CDR3 DNA reads as TGTGCCTGGAGGTGGCAGGGGGGGTACAATGAGCAGTACTTC. It codes for CAWRWQGGYNEQYF. Filled out from reference TRBV30 and TRBJ2-7, the complete variable domain reads SQTIHQWPATLVQPVGSPLSLECTVEGTSNPNLYWYRQAAGRGLQLLFYSVGIGQISSEVPQNLSASRPQDRQFILSSKKLLLSDSGFYLCAWRWQGGYNEQYFGPGTRLTVT.

V is TRBV28 and J is TRBJ2-1; TRBD1 matches 7 bases. With V trimmed by 11 bases and J by 0 bases, 4 bases remained unmatched. The CDR3 is 13 residues long. Germline CDR1 and CDR2: MDHEN and SYDVKM. The CDR3 DNA reads as TGTGCCTGCCGACAGGGCTCCTACAATGAGCAGTTCTTC. Its translation is CACRQGSYNEQFF. Full variable domain (missing parts from reference TRBV28 and TRBJ2-1): DVKVTQSSRYLVKRTGEKVFLECVQDMDHENMFWYRQDPGLGLRLIYFSYDVKMKEKGDIPEGYSVSREKKERFSLILESASTNQTSMYLCACRQGSYNEQFFGPGTRLTVL.

This clonotype was found a few times. This chain links TRBV5-1 with TRBJ2-7, with D hard to call. CDR3 length: 13 residues. The germline CDR1 and CDR2 sequences are SGHRS and YFSETQ. The V end lost 6 bases, the J end lost 3 bases, and 13 bases lay between the germline ends. CDR3 amino acids: CASIEIRFYEQYV. The CDR3 DNA reads as TGCGCCAGCATTGAAATACGCTTCTACGAGCAGTACGTC.

This clonotype showed up many times. The J gene is TRBJ1-2, the V gene TRBV5-6; D is ambiguous. V shed 1 base and J shed 1 base, with 14 bases lying between them. There are 16 residues in the CDR3. CDR1 and CDR2 (germline): SGHDT, YYEEEE. CDR3 in DNA: TGTGCCAGCAGCTTGATGCGCATACGGTTTAACTATGGCTACACCTTC. The encoded protein is CASSLMRIRFNYGYTF. Complete variable domain (other parts from reference TRBV5-6 and TRBJ1-2): DAGVTQSPTHLIKTRGQQVTLRCSPKSGHDTVSWYQQALGQGPQFIFQYYEEEERQRGNFPDRFSGHQFPNYSSELNVNALLLGDSALYLCASSLMRIRFNYGYTFGSGTRLTVV.

This clonotype was counted between two and nine times. The chain links TRBV7-3 to TRBJ2-2; 7 bases align to TRBD1. Germline V gene sequence: CDR1 SGHTA, CDR2 FQGTGA. The CDR3 covers 15 residues. J was trimmed by 3 bases and V by 4 bases; bases with no gene match: 5. CDR3 sequence: CASSYRDRYTGELFF. For the CDR3, the DNA is TGTGCCAGCAGCTATCGGGACAGATACACCGGGGAGCTGTTTTTT.

The chain recombines TRBV9 with TRBJ2-5; D is uncertain. CDR1 and CDR2 from the germline V gene are SGDLS and YYNGEE. The CDR3 totals 12 residues. Trimming stripped 4 bases from V and 5 bases from J, with 9 bases between. In nucleotides, the CDR3 is TGTGCCAGCAGCCCCCCAGACGAGACCCAGTACTTC. Translating it yields CASSPPDETQYF.

The chain carries TRBV12-3 or TRBV12-4 and TRBJ2-2; TRBD1 or TRBD2 may be the D gene (5 bases each). Trimming took off 7 bases at V and 6 bases at J, with 24 bases between the two ends. The CDR3 length is 17 residues. CDR3: CASTSTRGARDPGELFF. In DNA form, the CDR3 reads TGTGCCAGCACCTCAACTAGGGGCGCTCGGGATCCCGGGGAGCTGTTTTTT.

Only a few counts were recorded for this clonotype. Mismatch with germline at one junction end may stem from a read error. CDR3 DNA: TGTGCTAGCAGCTTAGGACTAGCTGGAGAGAGGGAGACCCAGTACTTC. Its protein product is CASSLGLAGERETQYF. This chain connects TRBV7-7 to TRBJ2-5, with 8 bases aligning to TRBD2. The CDR3 has 16 amino acids. Germline V gives CDR1 SSHAT, CDR2 FNYEAQ (reference sequence). The variable domain in full, with the rest retrieved from reference TRBV7-7 and TRBJ2-5, is GAGVSQSPRYKVTKRGQDVTLRCDPISSHATLYWYQQALGQGPEFLTYFNYEAQPDKSGLPSDRFSAERPEGSISTLTIQRTEQRDSAMYRCASSLGLAGERETQYFGPGTRLLVL.

This clonotype was detected ten times or more. The genes are TRBV6-6 and TRBJ1-2, with a possible D match to TRBD1 (5 bases). Trimming took off 4 bases at V and 6 bases at J, with 12 bases between the two ends. The CDR3 is 13 residues long. CDR1 and CDR2 from the germline V gene are MNHNY and SVGAGI (reference sequence). This CDR3 reads CASSSGGGDGYTF. Here the CDR3 DNA reads TGTGCCAGCAGTTCCGGGGGAGGGGATGGCTACACCTTC.

This clonotype was picked up a small number of times. The genes are TRBV12-3 or TRBV12-4 and TRBJ1-4; perhaps TRBD1 as D (5 bases). This CDR3 region has 14 residues. V shed 8 bases and J shed 2 bases, with 12 bases lying between them. The CDR3 DNA is TGTGCCAGCCAGGGAGACTTGACTAATGAAAAACTGTTTTTT. This gives the protein CASQGDLTNEKLFF.

The gene calls are TRBV6-1 and TRBJ1-4, with 9 bases aligning to TRBD1. Trimming cost V 2 bases and J 7 bases; bases outside gene matches: 2. CDR1 and CDR2 from the germline V gene are MNHNS and SASEGT. The CDR3 is 14 residues long. The CDR3 is CASSERTGVEKLFF. CDR3 in DNA: TGTGCCAGCAGTGAAAGGACAGGGGTTGAAAAACTGTTTTTT.

This clonotype was seen more than once but under ten times. CDR3 DNA sequence: TGTGCCAGCAGCCTCTTTCTTAGACAAACCGGGGAGCTGTTTTTT. Its translation: CASSLFLRQTGELFF. The chain is built from TRBV7-9 and TRBJ2-2; D is ambiguous. The CDR3 covers 15 residues. Germline CDR1 and CDR2: SEHNR and FQNEAQ (reference sequence). V gave up 5 bases and J gave up 5 bases, with 15 bases separating them.

In its sample, this clonotype was seen a few times. The rearrangement joins TRBV6-6 to TRBJ1-6; D remains unclear. Germline V gene lookup returns CDR1 MNHNY and CDR2 SVGAGI (reference sequence). The CDR3 runs to 12 residues. The V and J ends lost 7 bases and 10 bases respectively, with 11 bases between them. CDR3 sequence reads: CASTPARSPLHF. The CDR3 DNA follows: TGTGCCAGCACTCCCGCCCGGTCACCCCTCCACTTT.

This clonotype was detected many times. The chain employs TRBV27 and TRBJ1-4, with a tentative D call TRBD1 (5 bases). Per the germline V gene, CDR1 is MNHEY and CDR2 is SMNVEV (reference sequence). The CDR3 is 15 residues long. Trimming removed 1 base from V and 0 bases from J, with 6 bases in between. The CDR3 bases are TGTGCCAGCAGTTTATTGGGGGCAACTAATGAAAAACTGTTTTTT. It yields the protein CASSLLGATNEKLFF.

The gene calls are TRBV7-9 and TRBJ1-3; 7 bases map to TRBD1. The CDR3 consists of 15 residues. The J segment lost 2 bases and the V segment lost 6 bases, leaving 7 bases of the junction unmatched. Germline CDR1 SEHNR, CDR2 FQNEAQ (reference sequence). In DNA, the CDR3 is TGTGCCAGCAGAAGGGGGACAGTAGCTGGAAACACCATATATTTT. Protein sequence: CASRRGTVAGNTIYF.

This clonotype was counted only a few times. The chain employs TRBV7-8 and TRBJ2-5; D tentatively reads TRBD1 or TRBD2 (6 bases each). Trimming removed 2 bases at V and 2 bases at J, with 9 bases between. The germline gives CDR1 SGHVS, CDR2 FQNEAQ. The CDR3 extends over 14 amino acids. The CDR3 loop is CASSLRGTQETQYF. CDR3 nucleotides: TGTGCCAGCAGCTTACGGGGGACACAAGAGACCCAGTACTTC.

This clonotype was found many times. V usage is TRBV4-1 and J usage is TRBJ2-1; 9 nucleotides line up with TRBD2. The trim removed 0 bases at V and 6 bases at J, leaving 9 bases unmatched. Germline CDR1 and CDR2: MGHRA and YSYEKL. CDR3 size: 17 residues. CDR3 sequence (DNA): TGCGCCAGCAGCCAAGAGGGGTCGGCTAGCGGGGCCAATGAGCAGTTCTTC. This sequence encodes CASSQEGSASGANEQFF.

The chain uses TRBV20-1 and TRBJ1-5, with TRBD1 identical over 9 bases. The V gene's germline CDR1 is DFQATT and CDR2 SNEGSKA (reference sequence). This CDR3 contains 19 residues. Trimming cost V 1 base and J 2 bases; bases outside gene matches: 15. CDR3 amino acids: CSARAHRGREGRGNQPQHF. CDR3 coding DNA: TGCAGTGCTAGAGCCCACAGGGGGCGTGAAGGGAGAGGCAATCAGCCCCAGCATTTT.

This clonotype was detected a few times. The chain links TRBV11-2 to TRBJ2-1; TRBD2 matches at 11 bases. The germline V gene has CDR1 SGHAT and CDR2 FQNNGV. The CDR3 runs 16 residues. J was trimmed by 8 bases and V by 3 bases; bases with no gene match: 9. The CDR3 bases are TGTGCCAGCAGCTTCGCTAGCGGGGGGTTTTTGGATGAGCAGTTCTTC. Its protein product is CASSFASGGFLDEQFF.

In DNA, the CDR3 is TGTGCCAGCAGTTTATTCGCAGGGGCTAACTATGGCTACACCTTC. Translating it yields CASSLFAGANYGYTF. This rearrangement joins TRBV27 to TRBJ1-2; perhaps TRBD1 as D (6 bases). Germline assignment: CDR1 MNHEY and CDR2 SMNVEV (reference sequence). The CDR3 contains 15 residues. V gave up 1 base and J gave up 0 bases, with 9 bases separating them.